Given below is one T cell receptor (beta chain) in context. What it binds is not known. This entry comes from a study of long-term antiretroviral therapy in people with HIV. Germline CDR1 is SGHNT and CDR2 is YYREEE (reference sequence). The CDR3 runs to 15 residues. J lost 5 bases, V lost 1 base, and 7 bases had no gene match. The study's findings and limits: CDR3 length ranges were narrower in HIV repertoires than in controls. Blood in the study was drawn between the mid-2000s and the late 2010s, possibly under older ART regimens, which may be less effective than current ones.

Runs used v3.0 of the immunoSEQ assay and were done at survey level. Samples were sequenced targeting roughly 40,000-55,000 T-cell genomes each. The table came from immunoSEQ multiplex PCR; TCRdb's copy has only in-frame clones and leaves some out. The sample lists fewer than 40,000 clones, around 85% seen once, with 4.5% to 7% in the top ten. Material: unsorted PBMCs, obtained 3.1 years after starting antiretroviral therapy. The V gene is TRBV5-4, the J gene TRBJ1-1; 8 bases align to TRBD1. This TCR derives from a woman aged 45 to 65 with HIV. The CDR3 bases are TGTGCCAGCAGCTTGAGGACAGGGCGGCGTACTGAAGCTTTCTTT. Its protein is CASSLRTGRRTEAFF.